This is a list of T cell receptor beta chains from one sample in a study of CD8 T cell repertoires and HIV-1 epitope variants. Data came from immunoSEQ multiplex PCR; TCRdb stores just in-frame clones and leaves some out. In the table there are about 5,300 clones, 65% to 80% of which are singletons. What these receptors recognize is not known. The sample consisted of cultured CD8+ T cells derived from PBMCs. The origin of the receptors is a male donor with HIV. CDR3s include the opening cysteine and the closing phenylalanine or tryptophan. D genes are given only for firm matches. Size is stated for part of the rows, as once, few or many counts, or as a class when the clone is expanded.

J gene: TRBJ1-4; D gene: -; clone size: few; V gene: TRBV29-1; CDR3 DNA: TGCAGCGTTGGTGTGAGTGCAACTAATGAAAAACTGTTTTTT; CDR3 protein: CSVGVSATNEKLFF
J gene: TRBJ1-1; D gene: -; clone size: few; V gene: TRBV29-1; CDR3 DNA: TGCAGCGTTGTCACACATTCGGACACTGAAGCTTTCTTT; CDR3 protein: CSVVTHSDTEAFF
J gene: TRBJ2-7; D gene: -; clone size: few; V gene: TRBV4-1; CDR3 DNA: TGCGCCAGCAGCCAAGGACGGGGATTCGGAGAGCAGTACTTC; CDR3 protein: CASSQGRGFGEQYF
J gene: TRBJ2-7; D gene: TRBD1; clone size: -; V gene: TRBV28; CDR3 DNA: TGTGCCAGCAGTTCGGCCGGGACAGGGGCTTTGTACGAGCAGTACTTC; CDR3 protein: CASSSAGTGALYEQYF
J gene: TRBJ2-3; D gene: -; clone size: few; V gene: TRBV27; CDR3 DNA: TGTGCCAGCAGGTTCGGGGCGGGAAGGCCAGATACGCAGTATTTT; CDR3 protein: CASRFGAGRPDTQYF
J gene: TRBJ2-7; D gene: -; clone size: -; V gene: TRBV15; CDR3 DNA: TGTGCCACCAGCCTTGAACGAGGGTCCGCCTACGAGCAGTACTTC; CDR3 protein: CATSLERGSAYEQYF
J gene: TRBJ2-5; D gene: -; clone size: -; V gene: TRBV27; CDR3 DNA: TGTGCCAGCAGTTTGTCTACAGGGATGGGAGAGACCCAGTACTTC; CDR3 protein: CASSLSTGMGETQYF
J gene: TRBJ2-2; D gene: TRBD2; clone size: few; V gene: TRBV7-2; CDR3 DNA: TGTGCCAGCAGCTTCTTAGCGGGAGGGACCGGGGAGCTGTTTTTT; CDR3 protein: CASSFLAGGTGELFF
J gene: TRBJ2-7; D gene: -; clone size: -; V gene: TRBV7-9; CDR3 DNA: TGTGCCAGCAGCTTAGTGAGGGGGGACAGTAAATACGAGCAGTACTTC; CDR3 protein: CASSLVRGDSKYEQYF
J gene: TRBJ2-5; D gene: -; clone size: few; V gene: TRBV7-9; CDR3 DNA: TGTGCCAGCAGCCCTGCGCAGGGGCGAACAAGAGAGACCCAGTACTTC; CDR3 protein: CASSPAQGRTRETQYF
J gene: TRBJ2-7; D gene: -; clone size: few; V gene: TRBV4-2; CDR3 DNA: TGTGCCAGCAGCCAAACAGGGAGTGAGAACGAGCAGTACTTC; CDR3 protein: CASSQTGSENEQYF
J gene: TRBJ2-3; D gene: -; clone size: -; V gene: TRBV7-2; CDR3 DNA: TGTGCCAGCAGCCCCACTAGGGCTGCCACAGATACGCAGTATTTT; CDR3 protein: CASSPTRAATDTQYF
J gene: TRBJ1-6; D gene: -; clone size: -; V gene: TRBV19; CDR3 DNA: TGTGCCAGTAGTATAGATCCAGGGTCCTCACCCCTCCACTTT; CDR3 protein: CASSIDPGSSPLHF
J gene: TRBJ1-2; D gene: -; clone size: -; V gene: TRBV5-4; CDR3 DNA: TGTGCCAGCAGCTTGGGAGGAGGAGGCTATGGCTACACCTTC; CDR3 protein: CASSLGGGGYGYTF
J gene: TRBJ2-3; D gene: -; clone size: -; V gene: TRBV11-2; CDR3 DNA: TGTGCCAGCAGCTTAGGGTCGGGGGGCACAGATACGCAGTATTTT; CDR3 protein: CASSLGSGGTDTQYF
J gene: TRBJ2-2; D gene: TRBD2; clone size: -; V gene: TRBV9; CDR3 DNA: TGTGCCAGCAGCTCAGCGGGGGCTTCGAACACCGGGGAGCTGTTTTTT; CDR3 protein: CASSSAGASNTGELFF
J gene: TRBJ2-2; D gene: TRBD2; clone size: -; V gene: TRBV19; CDR3 DNA: TGTGCCAGTAGTATGGGTAGCGGGGGGGTGAACACCGGGGAGCTGTTTTTT; CDR3 protein: CASSMGSGGVNTGELFF
J gene: TRBJ2-3; D gene: TRBD2; clone size: -; V gene: TRBV18; CDR3 DNA: TGTGCCAGCTCACCCTCCTCACTAGCGGGGGGGCCGAATACGCAGTATTTT; CDR3 protein: CASSPSSLAGGPNTQYF
J gene: TRBJ1-6; D gene: -; clone size: -; V gene: TRBV5-4; CDR3 DNA: TGTGCCAGCAGAACCGGGACGGGGAATTCACCCCTCCACTTT; CDR3 protein: CASRTGTGNSPLHF
J gene: TRBJ1-1; D gene: -; clone size: -; V gene: TRBV5-6; CDR3 DNA: TGTGCCAGCAGCCCGACTGGGAACACTGAAGCTTTCTTT; CDR3 protein: CASSPTGNTEAFF
J gene: TRBJ2-7; D gene: -; clone size: -; V gene: TRBV30; CDR3 DNA: TGTGCCTGGGGCCAGGCCTACGAGCAGTACTTC; CDR3 protein: CAWGQAYEQYF
J gene: TRBJ2-7; D gene: -; clone size: few; V gene: TRBV7-9; CDR3 DNA: TGTGCCAGCAGCCAACCATCACGCTACGAGCAGTACTTC; CDR3 protein: CASSQPSRYEQYF
J gene: TRBJ1-5; D gene: -; clone size: -; V gene: TRBV6-6; CDR3 DNA: TGTGCCAGCAGTACAGGGAAATACAATCAGCCCCAGCATTTT; CDR3 protein: CASSTGKYNQPQHF
J gene: TRBJ1-6; D gene: TRBD1; clone size: few; V gene: TRBV27; CDR3 DNA: TGTGCCAGCAGCAGGACTAGCAGGGGGCATAATTCACCCCTCCACTTT; CDR3 protein: CASSRTSRGHNSPLHF
J gene: TRBJ2-7; D gene: TRBD2; clone size: once; V gene: TRBV11-3; CDR3 DNA: TGTGCCAGCAGCTCCTCTAGCGGGAGCTCCTACGAGCAGTACTTC; CDR3 protein: CASSSSSGSSYEQYF
J gene: TRBJ2-1; D gene: TRBD2; clone size: few; V gene: TRBV4-3; CDR3 DNA: TGCGCCAGCAGCCAAGCCCAGCCCGGGGGGGCTACCTACAATGAGCAGTTCTTC; CDR3 protein: CASSQAQPGGATYNEQFF
J gene: TRBJ1-2; D gene: -; clone size: few; V gene: TRBV14; CDR3 DNA: TGTGCCAGCAGCCAAGATAATGGGTTCGGCTACACCTTC; CDR3 protein: CASSQDNGFGYTF
J gene: TRBJ2-3; D gene: -; clone size: -; V gene: TRBV6-1; CDR3 DNA: TGTGCCAGCAGTCCCAGGGCAGGGTTTGGAGATACGCAGTATTTT; CDR3 protein: CASSPRAGFGDTQYF
J gene: TRBJ2-3; D gene: -; clone size: -; V gene: TRBV20-1; CDR3 DNA: TGCAGTGCTCCCACAGATACGCAGTATTTT; CDR3 protein: CSAPTDTQYF
J gene: TRBJ1-1; D gene: TRBD1; clone size: -; V gene: TRBV5-1; CDR3 DNA: TGCGCCAGCAGCTTGACAGGGGGCGACACTGAAGCTTTCTTT; CDR3 protein: CASSLTGGDTEAFF
J gene: TRBJ2-7; D gene: TRBD2; clone size: -; V gene: TRBV2; CDR3 DNA: TGTGCCAGCAGGGGGGTGCGGCGGGGGTCTGCCTACGAGCAGTACTTC; CDR3 protein: CASRGVRRGSAYEQYF
J gene: TRBJ1-4; D gene: -; clone size: -; V gene: TRBV29-1; CDR3 DNA: TGCAGCGTCCACCTGGGTCCTTCGGATGAAAAACTGTTTTTT; CDR3 protein: CSVHLGPSDEKLFF
J gene: TRBJ2-7; D gene: TRBD2; clone size: -; V gene: TRBV5-1; CDR3 DNA: TGCGCCAGCAGCTTGTGGGGGGGTGTCGACGAGCAGTACTTC; CDR3 protein: CASSLWGGVDEQYF
J gene: TRBJ2-7; D gene: -; clone size: -; V gene: TRBV7-9; CDR3 DNA: TGTGCCAGCAGCCTACAGGAGACTTCCTACGAGCAGTACTTC; CDR3 protein: CASSLQETSYEQYF
J gene: TRBJ2-1; D gene: TRBD2; clone size: -; V gene: TRBV27; CDR3 DNA: TGTGCCAGCAGTTTAGGTGGGAGGGCCGATGAGCAGTTCTTC; CDR3 protein: CASSLGGRADEQFF
J gene: TRBJ2-3; D gene: TRBD2; clone size: -; V gene: TRBV7-8; CDR3 DNA: TGTGCCAGCAGCTTAGCGACTAGCGGAGATACGCAGTATTTT; CDR3 protein: CASSLATSGDTQYF